These 3 T cell receptor beta chains were all obtained from the same sample, sequenced in a study of human T cells and chemical hapten exposure. Stated time point: patch test 2, 6 weeks after DPC sensitization. Treatment noted: therapeutic diphenylcyclopropenone sensitization with weekly scalp DPC. TCRdb itself ran the RACE reads through MiXCR, one entry per CDR3 protein. The sample contains tens of thousands of distinct CDR3 sequences, approximately 10% of which appear only once. Source: whole blood, taken in connection with sensitization to the hapten diphenylcyclopropenone (DPC). The source is a man in his forties or fifties with alopecia areata. Some clones in this sample may be carry-over from other donors' samples.

This clonotype was seen more than once but under ten times. V and J are TRBV10-3 and TRBJ2-7; D is ambiguous. The V end was cut by 0 bases, the J end by 1 base, with 7 bases between. The CDR3 extends over 14 amino acids. In germline, CDR1 is ENHRY, CDR2 SYGVKD. The chain's CDR3 is CAISESSSSYEQYV. The CDR3 DNA reads as TGTGCCATCAGTGAGTCATCTTCATCCTACGAGCAGTACGTC.

This clonotype occurred a few times. The chain uses TRBV7-8 and TRBJ1-6; D is possibly TRBD1 (6 bases). This CDR3 is 15 amino acids long. The V gene's germline CDR1 is SGHVS and CDR2 FQNEAQ. Trimming removed 1 base from V and 5 bases from J, with 9 bases in between. The CDR3 sequence is CASSLEGQNNSPLHF. DNA for the CDR3: TGTGCCAGCAGCTTAGAAGGACAGAATAATTCACCCCTCCACTTT. The whole variable domain, filled in from reference TRBV7-8 and TRBJ1-6, reads GAGVSQSPRYKVAKRGQDVALRCDPISGHVSLFWYQQALGQGPEFLTYFQNEAQLDKSGLPSDRFFAERPEGSVSTLKIQRTQQEDSAVYLCASSLEGQNNSPLHFGNGTRLTVT.

The V gene is TRBV20-1, the J gene TRBJ2-1, with a tentative D call TRBD1 (6 bases). The V gene's germline CDR1 is DFQATT and CDR2 SNEGSKA (reference sequence). The V and J ends lost 3 bases and 10 bases respectively, with 25 bases between them. The CDR3 loop spans 16 amino acids. The CDR3 coding sequence is TGCAGTGCTAGGATGGGGGACACCACATCTCGGGACGAGCAGTTCTTC. Translated, it gives CSARMGDTTSRDEQFF.